This entry features one T cell receptor beta chain sequence. Followed longitudinally, the Seattle patients had been enrolled during active infection. The data are from a study of blood T cell repertoires in COVID-19. In the study overall: From T cells, B-cell-depleted T cells, or PBMCs came the material, which was cDNA or gDNA.

Original processing methods: Reference gene primer amplification yielded estimated nucleated cell counts. The data were produced by immunoSEQ multiplex PCR, yet TCRdb's version contains in-frame clones alone and is incomplete. The V and J calls and clone size were taken over from that table, and D and trimming were inferred from the DNA. The data contain some 240,000 clones, roughly 90% of them singletons. Germline CDR1 is SGHAT and CDR2 is FQNNGV. CDR3 length equals 14 residues. The V end was cut by 1 base, the J end by 5 bases, with 11 bases between. Sample: peripheral blood. The gene calls are TRBV11-2 and TRBJ1-2; TRBD1 is a possible D gene (6 bases). The clonotype was recovered from a man between 60 and 70 years old with COVID-19, enrolled during active disease. CDR3 region: CASSLAGGGYGYTF. CDR3 coding DNA: TGTGCCAGCAGCTTAGCGGGGGGCGGTTATGGCTACACCTTC.